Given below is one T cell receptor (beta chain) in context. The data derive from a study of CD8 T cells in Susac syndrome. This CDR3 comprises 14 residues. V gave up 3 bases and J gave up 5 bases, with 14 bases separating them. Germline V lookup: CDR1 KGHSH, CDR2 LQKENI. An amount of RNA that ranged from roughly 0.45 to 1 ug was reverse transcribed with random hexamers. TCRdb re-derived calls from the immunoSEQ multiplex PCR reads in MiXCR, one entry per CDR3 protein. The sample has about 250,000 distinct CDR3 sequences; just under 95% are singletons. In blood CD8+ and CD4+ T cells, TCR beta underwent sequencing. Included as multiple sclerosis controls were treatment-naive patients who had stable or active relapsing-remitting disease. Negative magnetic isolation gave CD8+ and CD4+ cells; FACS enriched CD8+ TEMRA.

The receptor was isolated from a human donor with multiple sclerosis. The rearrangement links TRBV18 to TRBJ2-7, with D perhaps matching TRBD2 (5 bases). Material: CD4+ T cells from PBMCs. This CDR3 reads CASSPRPSGNEQYV. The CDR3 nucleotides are TGTGCCAGCTCACCCCGCCCCTCGGGAAACGAGCAGTACGTC.